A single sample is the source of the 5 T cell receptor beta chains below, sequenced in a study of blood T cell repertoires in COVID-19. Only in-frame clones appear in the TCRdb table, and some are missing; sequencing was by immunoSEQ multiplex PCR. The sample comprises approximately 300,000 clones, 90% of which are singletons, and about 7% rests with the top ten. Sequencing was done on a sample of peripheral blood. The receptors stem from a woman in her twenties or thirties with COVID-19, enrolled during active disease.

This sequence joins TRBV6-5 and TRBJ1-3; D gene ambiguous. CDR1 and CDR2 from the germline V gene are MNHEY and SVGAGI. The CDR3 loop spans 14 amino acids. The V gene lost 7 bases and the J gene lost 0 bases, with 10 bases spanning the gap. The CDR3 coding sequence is TGTGCCAGCATCGAACCCTACTCTGGAAACACCATATATTTT. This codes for CASIEPYSGNTIYF.

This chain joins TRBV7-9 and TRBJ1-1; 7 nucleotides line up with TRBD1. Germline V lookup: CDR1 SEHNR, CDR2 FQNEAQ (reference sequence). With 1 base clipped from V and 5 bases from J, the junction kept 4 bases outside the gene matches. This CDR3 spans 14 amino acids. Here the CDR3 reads CASSLVDRATEAFF. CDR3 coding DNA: TGTGCCAGCAGCTTAGTAGACAGGGCTACTGAAGCTTTCTTT.

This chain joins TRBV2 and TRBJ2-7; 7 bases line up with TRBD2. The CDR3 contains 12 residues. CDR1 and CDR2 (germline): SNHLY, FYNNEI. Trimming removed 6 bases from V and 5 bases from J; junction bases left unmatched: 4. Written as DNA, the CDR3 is TGTGCCAGCAGCGACCGGGGGGACGAGCAGTACTTC. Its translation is CASSDRGDEQYF. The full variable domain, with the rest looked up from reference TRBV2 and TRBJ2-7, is EPEVTQTPSHQVTQMGQEVILRCVPISNHLYFYWYRQILGQKVEFLVSFYNNEISEKSEIFDDQFSVERPDGSNFTLKIRSTKLEDSAMYFCASSDRGDEQYFGPGTRLTVT.

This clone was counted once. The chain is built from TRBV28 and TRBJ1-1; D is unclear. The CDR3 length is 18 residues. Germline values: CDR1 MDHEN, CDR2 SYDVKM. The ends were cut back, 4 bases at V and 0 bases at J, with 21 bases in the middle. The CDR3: CASSSPRWAVSMNTEAFF. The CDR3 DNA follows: TGTGCCAGCAGTTCCCCACGGTGGGCAGTATCCATGAACACTGAAGCTTTCTTT.

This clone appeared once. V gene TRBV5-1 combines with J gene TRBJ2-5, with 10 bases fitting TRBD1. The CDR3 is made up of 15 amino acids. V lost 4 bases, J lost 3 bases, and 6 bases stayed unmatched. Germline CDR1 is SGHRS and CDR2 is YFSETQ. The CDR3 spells CASSASGTGEETQYF. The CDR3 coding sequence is TGCGCCAGCAGCGCCTCCGGGACAGGGGAAGAGACCCAGTACTTC.